These 30 T cell receptor beta chains originate from one sample sequenced in a study of blood T cells in healthy people across ages. For the second PCR, which ran for about 6 to 11 cycles, a sample-barcoded 5' primer and a J-beta primer mix were used. TCRdb itself ran the 5' RACE reads through MiXCR, one entry per CDR3 protein. Among 1,500,000 or so distinct CDR3 sequences listed, 59% were seen once. Specimen: blood. The source is a man between 18 and 35 years old in good health.

This clonotype was detected only once. V gene TRBV4-2 combines with J gene TRBJ2-7; D remains ambiguous. Looked up from germline, CDR1 is LGHNA and CDR2 is YNFKEQ. The V and J ends lost 0 bases and 1 base respectively, with 16 bases between them. This CDR3 contains 17 residues. The CDR3 here is CASSQERSPRGSYEQYF. The CDR3 nucleotides are TGTGCCAGCAGCCAAGAACGAAGCCCCCGAGGATCCTACGAGCAGTACTTC.

The rearrangement uses TRBV5-1 and TRBJ1-1; D is unresolved. V gave up 5 bases and J gave up 1 base, with 9 bases separating them. The germline gives CDR1 SGHRS, CDR2 YFSETQ. This CDR3 contains 13 residues. The CDR3 here is CASSEGSNTEAFF. CDR3 DNA sequence: TGCGCCAGCAGTGAGGGCTCGAACACTGAAGCTTTCTTT.

This clonotype showed up just a few times. J is TRBJ2-1 and V is TRBV29-1, with 7 bases identical to TRBD1. From germline, CDR1 is SQVTM and CDR2 ANQGSEA. This CDR3 region has 15 residues. Trimming took 5 bases from V and 7 from J; bases not matched to a gene: 14. The CDR3 protein is CSVKGPGGLGNEQFF. The CDR3 DNA is TGCAGCGTTAAGGGGCCAGGGGGTTTAGGTAATGAGCAGTTCTTC.

This clonotype showed up just once. The chain recombines TRBV5-1 with TRBJ1-4; 8 bases agree with TRBD1. Germline-derived CDR1 and CDR2 are SGHRS and YFSETQ. The CDR3 consists of 16 residues. V was clipped by 2 bases and J by 0 bases; unmatched bases: 3. The CDR3 bases are TGCGCCAGCAGCTTTGACAGGGGTGCAACTAATGAAAAACTGTTTTTT. This encodes CASSFDRGATNEKLFF.

The chain carries TRBV27 and TRBJ2-1; TRBD2 matches 7 bases. Germline assignment: CDR1 MNHEY and CDR2 SMNVEV (reference sequence). CDR3 size: 14 residues. V trimming: 5 bases; J trimming: 10 bases; junction bases outside the gene matches: 11. The CDR3 loop reads CASSPGLPVAEQFF. CDR3 sequence (DNA): TGTGCCAGCAGTCCGGGACTACCTGTTGCCGAGCAGTTCTTC.

The genes are TRBV5-1 and TRBJ2-7, with 10 positions matching TRBD1. The CDR3 covers 18 residues. Per germline, CDR1 SGHRS and CDR2 YFSETQ. Unmatched junction bases numbered 14, after V lost 2 bases and J lost 3 bases. DNA for the CDR3: TGCGCCAGCAGCTTAACTCTACCCGGGACAGGGGATGTCTACGAGCAGTACTTC. Translating gives CASSLTLPGTGDVYEQYF.

The chain is built from TRBV12-3 or TRBV12-4 and TRBJ2-3; no definite D call. Trimming removed 5 bases at V and 6 bases at J, with 21 bases between. This CDR3 contains 16 residues. The CDR3 reads CASSPTTITITDTQYF. CDR3 DNA sequence: TGTGCCAGCAGTCCCACGACAATAACTATTACGGATACGCAGTATTTT.

The V gene is TRBV6-1, the J gene TRBJ2-6; TRBD1 matches at 7 bases. The germline V gene encodes CDR1 MNHNS and CDR2 SASEGT. The junction had 30 bases not matched to a gene; V was cut back by 6 bases and J by 13 bases. The CDR3 has 20 residues. The CDR3 is CASRMGTQGAGGAEGKVLTF. The CDR3 DNA reads as TGTGCCAGCAGAATGGGGACCCAAGGAGCAGGGGGAGCAGAAGGGAAGGTCCTGACTTTC.

The CDR3 region is CSAGPGLAGAFRYEQYF. The DNA for the CDR3 is TGCAGTGCTGGACCTGGACTAGCGGGAGCATTCCGCTACGAGCAGTACTTC. V is TRBV20-1 and J is TRBJ2-5; TRBD2 matches 13 bases. The J call is in doubt because the DNA end fits TRBJ2-7 better. CDR1 and CDR2 (germline): DFQATT, SNEGSKA (reference sequence). The CDR3 consists of 17 residues.

The V call is TRBV20-1, the J call TRBJ2-1, with 10 bases fitting TRBD1. The CDR3 runs 15 residues. The junction had 12 bases not matched to a gene; V was cut back by 5 bases and J by 8 bases. Per the germline V gene, CDR1 is DFQATT and CDR2 is SNEGSKA (reference sequence). As DNA, the CDR3 is TGCAGTGCTGTAAACCGGGACAGGGGCACCGATGAGCAGTTCTTC. Its protein is CSAVNRDRGTDEQFF.

This clonotype appeared a few times. V is TRBV7-9 and J is TRBJ2-1, with 7 positions matching TRBD2. V shed 1 base and J 5 bases; nucleotides not matched to a gene: 5. The CDR3 has 15 residues. The germline V gene has CDR1 SEHNR and CDR2 FQNEAQ (reference sequence). CDR3 sequence: CASSLGAGVNNEQFF. The CDR3 DNA is TGTGCCAGCAGCTTAGGTGCGGGAGTGAACAATGAGCAGTTCTTC.

The chain employs TRBV20-1 and TRBJ2-7, with 7 bases that match TRBD2. V was clipped by 2 bases and J by 3 bases; unmatched bases: 13. CDR1 DFQATT and CDR2 SNEGSKA come from the germline V gene (reference sequence). The CDR3 consists of 16 residues. CDR3 amino acids: CSARKGRRSGIYEQYF. The CDR3 DNA sequence: TGCAGTGCTAGAAAAGGGAGAAGAAGCGGGATCTACGAGCAGTACTTC.

A few counts support this clonotype. The chain carries TRBV7-8 and TRBJ2-5; a possible D gene is TRBD1 (5 bases). From germline, CDR1 is SGHVS and CDR2 FQNEAQ. Trimming shortened V by 5 bases and J by 2 bases, and 12 bases separated the two germline ends. The CDR3 totals 14 residues. CDR3 sequence reads: CASSHLTEQETQYF. As DNA, the CDR3 is TGTGCCAGCAGCCATCTGACAGAGCAAGAGACCCAGTACTTC. Supplemented by reference TRBV7-8 and TRBJ2-5, the full variable domain reads GAGVSQSPRYKVAKRGQDVALRCDPISGHVSLFWYQQALGQGPEFLTYFQNEAQLDKSGLPSDRFFAERPEGSVSTLKIQRTQQEDSAVYLCASSHLTEQETQYFGPGTRLLVL.

This chain uses TRBV20-1 with TRBJ1-6, with TRBD1 as a possible D gene (5 bases). Germline V lookup: CDR1 DFQATT, CDR2 SNEGSKA (reference sequence). The CDR3 is made up of 13 amino acids. Trimming took 0 bases from V and 9 from J, leaving 9 bases between them. This CDR3 is CSARDMGVSPLHF. For the CDR3, the DNA is TGCAGTGCTAGAGATATGGGGGTTTCACCCCTCCACTTT.

This clonotype has just a few counts. This rearrangement joins TRBV7-8 to TRBJ2-7; D may correspond to TRBD1 or TRBD2 (6 bases each). The CDR3 consists of 15 residues. Trimming took 3 bases from V and 9 from J, leaving 21 bases between them. In germline, CDR1 is SGHVS, CDR2 FQNEAQ. CDR3 coding DNA: TGTGCCAGCAGCTTGGGGGCTAGGGGGGACTCACGGCAGTACTTC. It translates to CASSLGARGDSRQYF. The complete variable domain, with remaining parts taken from reference TRBV7-8 and TRBJ2-7, reads GAGVSQSPRYKVAKRGQDVALRCDPISGHVSLFWYQQALGQGPEFLTYFQNEAQLDKSGLPSDRFFAERPEGSVSTLKIQRTQQEDSAVYLCASSLGARGDSRQYFGPGTRLTVT.

This chain connects TRBV11-2 to TRBJ2-1, with TRBD2 matching 7 bases. V shed 5 bases and J 9 bases; nucleotides not matched to a gene: 4. From germline, CDR1 is SGHAT and CDR2 FQNNGV. The CDR3 is made up of 12 amino acids. DNA for the CDR3: TGTGCCAGCAGCCCCAGACTAGCTGAGCAGTTCTTC. This codes for CASSPRLAEQFF.

This clonotype has only a few counts. CDR3 protein: CSETSGDASSYNEQFF. Written as DNA, the CDR3 is TGCAGCGAGACTAGCGGGGATGCAAGCTCCTACAATGAGCAGTTCTTC. The genes are TRBV29-1 and TRBJ2-1; 11 bases are shared with TRBD2. Per germline, CDR1 SQVTM and CDR2 ANQGSEA. The CDR3 has 16 residues. Trimming at V came to 7 bases and at J to 0 bases, leaving 8 bases not matched to a gene.

The rearrangement uses TRBV5-6 and TRBJ2-2; 11 bases are a match to TRBD1. Germline lookup yields CDR1 SGHDT and CDR2 YYEEEE. The trim removed 4 bases at V and 4 bases at J, leaving 6 bases unmatched. CDR3 size: 16 residues. The CDR3 is CASSQRGTGGTGELFF. Here the CDR3 DNA reads TGTGCCAGCAGCCAGAGAGGGACAGGGGGCACCGGGGAGCTGTTTTTT.

This clonotype was counted only a few times. The chain combines TRBV10-3 with TRBJ2-7; D remains unclear. V lost 2 bases to trimming and J lost 2 bases, with 10 bases between them. Germline CDR1 ENHRY, CDR2 SYGVKD. The CDR3 is 14 residues long. The DNA for the CDR3 is TGTGCCATCAGTGAGGCGCAGGCCCCCTACGAGCAGTACTTC. This translates into CAISEAQAPYEQYF.

Notes on this clonotype: One end of the junction varies from germline; a read error may be responsible. This sequence joins TRBV7-9 and TRBJ2-6, with TRBD1 matching over 8 bases. Germline V CDR1 and CDR2: SEHNR, FQNEAQ (reference sequence). This CDR3 has 15 amino acids. CDR3 sequence: CANSQTGVGANVLTF. CDR3 coding DNA: TGTGCCAACAGCCAGACAGGGGTCGGGGCCAACGTCCTGACTTTC. The variable domain in full, with the rest retrieved from reference TRBV7-9 and TRBJ2-6, is DTGVSQNPRHKITKRGQNVTFRCDPISEHNRLYWYRQTLGQGPEFLTYFQNEAQLEKSRLLSDRFSAERPKGSFSTLEIQRTEQGDSAMYLCANSQTGVGANVLTFGAGSRLTVL.

V usage is TRBV12-3 or TRBV12-4 and J usage is TRBJ2-3; D ambiguous. V dropped 6 bases and J dropped 3 bases, with 13 bases sitting between them. The CDR3 has 14 residues. CDR3 sequence reads: CASSSVGFTDTQYF. In DNA form, the CDR3 reads TGTGCCAGCAGCTCGGTGGGGTTTACAGATACGCAGTATTTT.

V gene TRBV6-6 combines with J gene TRBJ1-2; 7 nucleotides line up with TRBD1. Germline V lookup: CDR1 MNHNY, CDR2 SVGAGI (reference sequence). Losses at the gene ends were 2 bases for V and 4 bases for J; bases not matched to a gene: 4. This CDR3 spans 14 amino acids. The CDR3 sequence is CASSYLDRAYGYTF. The CDR3 region has the DNA TGTGCCAGCAGTTACCTAGACAGGGCCTATGGCTACACCTTC.

The rearrangement links TRBV20-1 to TRBJ2-7; TRBD2 matches at 12 bases. Germline values: CDR1 DFQATT, CDR2 SNEGSKA (reference sequence). The CDR3 has 15 amino acids. With 2 bases clipped from V and 10 bases from J, the junction kept 12 bases outside the gene matches. CDR3 residues: CSARSDVSSGRDQYF. DNA of the CDR3: TGCAGTGCTAGATCGGACGTGTCTAGCGGGAGGGACCAGTACTTC.

This chain uses TRBV29-1 with TRBJ2-7, with 8 bases identical to TRBD1. After removal of 4 bases from V and 7 bases from J, the junction contained 9 bases not matched to a gene. Germline V gene lookup returns CDR1 SQVTM and CDR2 ANQGSEA. This CDR3 spans 13 amino acids. CDR3 DNA: TGCAGCGTTGCGGCAGGGGGCTGGGAAGAGCAGTACTTC. Its protein is CSVAAGGWEEQYF.

This clonotype was recorded once. The chain employs TRBV4-1 and TRBJ1-1; D might be TRBD1 (6 bases). The CDR3 runs 17 residues. Germline V gene data show CDR1 as MGHRA and CDR2 as YSYEKL. V was cut by 4 bases and J by 1 base, with 19 bases left in between. The CDR3 DNA follows: TGCGCCAGCAGCCCAAGGGGGTATGGACAGCCGAACACTGAAGCTTTCTTT. Its translation is CASSPRGYGQPNTEAFF.

This clonotype was counted once. The chain recombines TRBV7-9 with TRBJ2-3, with TRBD1 as a possible D gene (6 bases). V lost 6 bases and J 1 base, leaving 14 bases between the germline ends. Germline V gene lookup returns CDR1 SEHNR and CDR2 FQNEAQ (reference sequence). The CDR3 runs 15 residues. The CDR3 coding sequence is TGTGCCAGCAGGAACAGGGTGTGGGGCACAGATACGCAGTATTTT. This codes for CASRNRVWGTDTQYF.

This chain joins TRBV2 and TRBJ1-2; the D gene is possibly TRBD1 (5 bases). The V end was cut by 10 bases, the J end by 5 bases, with 17 bases between. The germline gives CDR1 SNHLY, CDR2 FYNNEI. The CDR3 consists of 13 residues. The CDR3 nucleotides are TGTGCCATCAGGGCTATCGAGGGATATGGCTACACCTTC. This translates into CAIRAIEGYGYTF.

The V and J genes are TRBV4-1 and TRBJ1-5; weak D call: TRBD1 (5 bases). The V gene's germline CDR1 is MGHRA and CDR2 YSYEKL. V dropped 2 bases and J dropped 6 bases, with 8 bases sitting between them. The CDR3 consists of 13 residues. CDR3 DNA: TGCGCCAGCAGCCAAATGGGGCCTCAGCCCCAGCATTTT. Protein sequence: CASSQMGPQPQHF.

This clonotype was detected a few times. V and J are TRBV12-3 or TRBV12-4 and TRBJ2-4; the D is unclear. The tail of the sequence fits TRBJ2-7 better, so the J call may be wrong. The CDR3 runs to 12 residues. CDR3 region: CASSLSANEQYF. For the CDR3, the DNA is TGTGCCAGCAGTTTGTCCGCCAACGAGCAGTACTTC.

This rearrangement joins TRBV29-1 to TRBJ2-5; D remains unclear. Germline CDR1 SQVTM, CDR2 ANQGSEA. Trimming cost V 7 bases and J 3 bases, with 15 bases left between them. The CDR3 is made up of 13 amino acids. The CDR3 nucleotides are TGCAGCGCCTTAGAGGCGACCGAAGAGACCCAGTACTTC. Residues: CSALEATEETQYF.